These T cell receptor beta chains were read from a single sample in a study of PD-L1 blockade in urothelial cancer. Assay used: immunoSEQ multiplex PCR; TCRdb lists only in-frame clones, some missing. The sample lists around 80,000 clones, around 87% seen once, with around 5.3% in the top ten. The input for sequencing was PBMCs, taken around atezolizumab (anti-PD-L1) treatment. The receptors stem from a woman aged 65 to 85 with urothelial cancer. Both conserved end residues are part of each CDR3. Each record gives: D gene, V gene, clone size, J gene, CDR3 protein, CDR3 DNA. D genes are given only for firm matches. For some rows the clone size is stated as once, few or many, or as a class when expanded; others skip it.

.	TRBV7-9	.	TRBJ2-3	CASSPYSGQTDTQYF	TGTGCCAGCAGCCCCTACTCGGGTCAAACAGATACGCAGTATTTT
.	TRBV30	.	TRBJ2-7	CAWSRSIRVHFYEQYF	TGTGCCTGGAGTCGGAGTATTCGCGTCCACTTCTACGAGCAGTACTTC
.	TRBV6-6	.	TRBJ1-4	CASSQLGREGEKLFF	TGTGCCAGCTCTCAGTTGGGGAGGGAGGGCGAAAAACTGTTTTTT
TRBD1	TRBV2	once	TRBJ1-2	CASTRDRYYGYTF	TGTGCCAGCACTAGGGACAGGTACTATGGCTACACCTTC
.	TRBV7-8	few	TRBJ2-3	CASSLLVRADTQYF	TGTGCCAGCAGCTTATTAGTTCGGGCAGATACGCAGTATTTT
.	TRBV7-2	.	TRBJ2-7	CASSLEGGYEQYF	TGTGCCAGCAGCTTAGAAGGCGGCTACGAGCAGTACTTC
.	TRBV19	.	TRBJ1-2	CASWAGAKGGYTF	TGTGCCAGTTGGGCGGGGGCAAAGGGTGGCTACACCTTC
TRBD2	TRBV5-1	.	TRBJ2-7	CASSLDASGRGDEQYF	TGCGCCAGCAGCTTGGATGCTAGCGGGAGAGGCGACGAGCAGTACTTC
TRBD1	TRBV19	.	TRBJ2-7	CASSPTGESHEQYF	TGTGCCAGTAGTCCGACAGGGGAAAGTCACGAGCAGTACTTC
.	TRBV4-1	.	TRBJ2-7	CASSPAGNSYEQYF	TGCGCCAGCAGCCCCGCAGGGAACTCCTACGAGCAGTACTTC
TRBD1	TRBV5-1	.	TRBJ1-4	CASSLGDSSNEKLFF	TGCGCCAGCAGCCTAGGGGACAGCTCTAATGAAAAACTGTTTTTT
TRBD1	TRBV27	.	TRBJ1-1	CASGQGRRNTEAFF	TGTGCCAGCGGACAGGGCCGGAGGAACACTGAAGCTTTCTTT
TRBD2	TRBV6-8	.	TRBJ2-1	CASRSRSGRTRRDNEQFF	TGTGCCAGCAGGTCCCGAAGCGGGAGGACCCGCCGCGACAATGAGCAGTTCTTC
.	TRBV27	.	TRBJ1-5	CASGETPGYGNQPQHF	TGTGCCAGCGGCGAAACCCCAGGTTACGGCAATCAGCCCCAGCATTTT
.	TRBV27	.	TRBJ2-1	CASSLVLEGNEQFF	TGTGCCAGCAGTTTAGTTCTAGAGGGCAATGAGCAGTTCTTC
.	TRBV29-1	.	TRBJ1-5	CSVEEPGGGQPQHF	TGCAGCGTTGAAGAGCCGGGGGGCGGGCAGCCCCAGCATTTT
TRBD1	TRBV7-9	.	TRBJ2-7	CASSPALPGQGAYEQYF	TGTGCCAGCAGCCCCGCACTTCCGGGACAGGGGGCGTACGAGCAGTACTTC
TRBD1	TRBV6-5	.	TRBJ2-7	CASSKGAWSTYEQYF	TGTGCCAGCAGCAAGGGGGCTTGGTCTACCTACGAGCAGTACTTC
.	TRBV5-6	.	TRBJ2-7	CASSPDPAGYEQYF	TGTGCCAGCAGCCCGGACCCGGCGGGCTACGAGCAGTACTTC
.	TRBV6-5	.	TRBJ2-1	CASCRLALGEGEQFF	TGTGCCAGCTGTAGGTTGGCTTTAGGGGAAGGGGAGCAGTTCTTC
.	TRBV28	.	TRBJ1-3	CASSPDTGNTIYF	TGTGCCAGCAGTCCGGACACGGGAAACACCATATATTTT
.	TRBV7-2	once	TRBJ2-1	CASSLLYSSYNEQFF	TGTGCCAGCAGCTTACTCTACTCCTCCTACAATGAGCAGTTCTTC
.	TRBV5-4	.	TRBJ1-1	CASSLASQGDEAFF	TGTGCCAGCAGCTTGGCGAGTCAGGGCGATGAAGCTTTCTTT
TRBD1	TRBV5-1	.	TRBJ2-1	CASSEGQGRSYNEQFF	TGCGCCAGCAGCGAAGGACAGGGTAGGTCCTACAATGAGCAGTTCTTC
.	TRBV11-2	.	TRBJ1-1	CASSLNPLSISEAFF	TGTGCCAGCAGCTTAAACCCCCTCAGTATCTCTGAAGCTTTCTTT
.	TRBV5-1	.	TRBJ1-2	CASSLDGEVNYGYTF	TGCGCCAGCAGCTTGGATGGGGAGGTAAACTATGGCTACACCTTC
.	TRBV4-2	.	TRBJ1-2	CASSQEGQLGRGYGYTF	TGTGCCAGCAGCCAAGAAGGACAGTTAGGGCGTGGCTATGGCTACACCTTC
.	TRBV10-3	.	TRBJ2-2	CATLAVTGELFF	TGTGCCACCTTAGCGGTCACCGGGGAGCTGTTTTTT
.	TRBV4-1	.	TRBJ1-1	CASSQGSRGWTEAFF	TGCGCCAGCAGCCAAGGGTCCCGGGGGTGGACTGAAGCTTTCTTT
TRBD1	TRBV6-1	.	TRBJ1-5	CASSEGTGPHQPQHF	TGTGCCAGCAGTGAGGGGACAGGGCCGCATCAGCCCCAGCATTTT
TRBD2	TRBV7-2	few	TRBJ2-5	CASSTLAGGPETQYF	TGTGCCAGCAGCACCCTAGCGGGGGGGCCGGAGACCCAGTACTTC
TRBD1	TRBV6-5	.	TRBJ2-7	CASSYSRDRGYEQYF	TGTGCCAGCAGTTACTCGAGGGACAGGGGTTACGAGCAGTACTTC
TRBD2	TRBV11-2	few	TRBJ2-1	CASSPRLAGLYNEQFF	TGTGCCAGCAGCCCGCGACTAGCGGGTCTCTACAATGAGCAGTTCTTC
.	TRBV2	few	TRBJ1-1	CASSGGENTEAFF	TGTGCCAGCAGCGGGGGGGAGAACACTGAAGCTTTCTTT
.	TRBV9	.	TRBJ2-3	CASSITGYSLTDTQYF	TGTGCCAGCAGCATAACAGGGTACAGTCTCACAGATACGCAGTATTTT
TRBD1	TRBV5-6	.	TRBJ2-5	CASSYDRDETQYF	TGTGCCAGCAGCTACGACAGGGATGAGACCCAGTACTTC
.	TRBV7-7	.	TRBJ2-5	CASSLDGVSIFQETQYF	TGTGCCAGCAGCTTAGATGGTGTCAGTATATTCCAAGAGACCCAGTACTTC
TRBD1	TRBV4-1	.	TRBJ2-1	CASSHDRETYNEQFF	TGCGCCAGCAGTCATGACAGGGAGACCTACAATGAGCAGTTCTTC
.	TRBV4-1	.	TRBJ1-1	CASSQVRGGAEAFF	TGCGCCAGCAGCCAAGTTAGGGGCGGGGCTGAAGCTTTCTTT
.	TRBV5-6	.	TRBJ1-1	CASSWSGGNPEAFF	TGTGCCAGCAGCTGGAGTGGGGGCAACCCTGAAGCTTTCTTT
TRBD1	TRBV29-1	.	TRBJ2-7	CSARGQGSDEQYF	TGCAGCGCCCGGGGACAGGGGAGCGACGAGCAGTACTTC
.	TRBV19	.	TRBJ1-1	CASRGSTGTNTEAFF	TGTGCCAGTAGGGGCTCGACAGGAACGAACACTGAAGCTTTCTTT
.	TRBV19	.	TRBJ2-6	CASNGVFSGANVLTF	TGTGCCTCAAACGGGGTCTTCTCTGGGGCCAACGTCCTGACTTTC
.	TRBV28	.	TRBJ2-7	CASSFQGLGGEQYF	TGTGCCAGCAGTTTTCAGGGATTGGGGGGCGAGCAGTACTTC
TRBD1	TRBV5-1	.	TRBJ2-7	CASSLAGQGRNEQYF	TGCGCCAGCAGCTTGGCGGGACAGGGTCGAAACGAGCAGTACTTC
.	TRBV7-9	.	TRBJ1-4	CASSSRANEKLFF	TGTGCCAGCAGCTCTCGGGCTAATGAAAAACTGTTTTTT
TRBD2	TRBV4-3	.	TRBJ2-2	CASSTQTSVANTGELFF	TGCGCCAGCAGCACACAGACTAGCGTCGCGAACACCGGGGAGCTGTTTTTT
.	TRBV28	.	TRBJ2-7	CASSLSYSYEQYF	TGTGCCAGCAGTTTGTCCTACTCCTACGAGCAGTACTTC
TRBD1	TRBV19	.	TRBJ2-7	CASSQTGTAYEQYF	TGTGCCAGTAGTCAAACCGGGACAGCCTACGAGCAGTACTTC
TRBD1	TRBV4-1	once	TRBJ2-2	CASSPGQGASGELFF	TGCGCCAGCAGCCCGGGACAGGGGGCATCCGGGGAGCTGTTTTTT
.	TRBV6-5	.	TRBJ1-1	CASSFLTQGDTEAFF	TGTGCCAGCAGTTTTCTCACACAGGGAGACACTGAAGCTTTCTTT
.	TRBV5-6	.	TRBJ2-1	CASSWRTNEQFF	TGTGCCAGCAGCTGGAGGACTAATGAGCAGTTCTTC
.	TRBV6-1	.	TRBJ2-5	CASRGAGLETQYF	TGTGCCAGCAGGGGGGCAGGGTTGGAGACCCAGTACTTC
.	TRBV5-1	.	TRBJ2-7	CASSLGQPPTYEQYF	TGCGCCAGCAGCCTTGGGCAGCCGCCCACCTACGAGCAGTACTTC
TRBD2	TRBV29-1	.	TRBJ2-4	CSVDRSGSGDIQYF	TGCAGCGTTGATAGAAGCGGGAGTGGGGACATTCAGTACTTC
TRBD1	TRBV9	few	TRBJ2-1	CASSRSGTGYNEQFF	TGTGCCAGCAGCAGATCCGGGACAGGATACAATGAGCAGTTCTTC
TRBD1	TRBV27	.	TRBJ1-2	CASSFAGTVNYGYTF	TGTGCCAGCAGTTTCGCCGGGACAGTGAACTATGGCTACACCTTC
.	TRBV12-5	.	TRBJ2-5	CASGRDSGFGTQYF	TGTGCTAGTGGTCGGGATTCCGGGTTTGGGACCCAGTACTTC
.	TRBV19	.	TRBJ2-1	CASSQRSRSYNEQFF	TGTGCCAGTAGCCAAAGAAGCCGATCCTACAATGAGCAGTTCTTC
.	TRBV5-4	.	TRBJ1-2	CASSPGGTANYGYTF	TGTGCCAGCAGCCCGGGGGGGACGGCCAACTATGGCTACACCTTC